This is a list of T cell receptor beta chains from one sample in a study of brain T cells in children with intractable seizures. Profiling relied on immunoSEQ multiplex PCR, and the TCRdb table lists in-frame clones only, not all of them. The repertoire includes 300,000 to 400,000 clones, more than 85% of them detected once, and 4.5% to 7% sits in the top ten. The input for sequencing was peripheral blood, taken around 5 months after surgery. These receptors originate from a boy in the first two years of life with tuberous sclerosis and intractable seizures. Each CDR3 is given with its conserved first and last residue. D genes are given only for firm matches. The listing skips clone size in some rows; elsewhere it reads once, few, many or a size class.

abundance: NA
v_gene: TRBV5-1
j_gene: TRBJ2-3
d_gene: NA
CDR3nt: TGCGCCAGCAGCTTGGGGCTAGCGTCGGATACGCAGTATTTT
CDR3aa: CASSLGLASDTQYF

abundance: NA
v_gene: TRBV25-1
j_gene: TRBJ1-2
d_gene: TRBD1
CDR3nt: TGTGCCAGCAGTGGTCCCGGGACAGGGGGCGACTATGGCTACACCTTC
CDR3aa: CASSGPGTGGDYGYTF

abundance: NA
v_gene: TRBV2
j_gene: TRBJ1-1
d_gene: TRBD1
CDR3nt: TGTGCCAGCAGTCGCGACAGGGGGGATACTGAAGCTTTCTTT
CDR3aa: CASSRDRGDTEAFF

abundance: NA
v_gene: TRBV2
j_gene: TRBJ1-2
d_gene: NA
CDR3nt: TGTGCCAGCAAGAAGGGCCAGGAGCCCAATAGACTCTATGGCTACACCTTC
CDR3aa: CASKKGQEPNRLYGYTF

abundance: NA
v_gene: TRBV28
j_gene: TRBJ2-5
d_gene: NA
CDR3nt: TGTGCCAGCAGCATCCTCCGAAGGGGGGCCGGGGAGACCCAGTACTTC
CDR3aa: CASSILRRGAGETQYF

abundance: NA
v_gene: TRBV6-1
j_gene: TRBJ2-1
d_gene: NA
CDR3nt: TGTGCCAGCAGTGAAGGCCTTTCCAATGAGCAGTTCTTC
CDR3aa: CASSEGLSNEQFF

abundance: NA
v_gene: TRBV23-1
j_gene: TRBJ2-7
d_gene: TRBD1
CDR3nt: TGCGCCAGCAGTCAGTCCGGACAGGGCGAAGTGCTAAACGAGCAGTACTTC
CDR3aa: CASSQSGQGEVLNEQYF

abundance: NA
v_gene: TRBV2
j_gene: TRBJ1-4
d_gene: NA
CDR3nt: TGTGCCACCACCGGGAATATACATGAAAAACTGTTTTTT
CDR3aa: CATTGNIHEKLFF

abundance: NA
v_gene: TRBV25-1
j_gene: TRBJ1-5
d_gene: NA
CDR3nt: TGTGCCAGCAGTGAAGGGACTCAGCCCCAGCATTTT
CDR3aa: CASSEGTQPQHF

abundance: NA
v_gene: TRBV7-9
j_gene: TRBJ2-3
d_gene: NA
CDR3nt: TGTGCCAGCAGCTCAGGACAGTTGAGGACAGATACGCAGTATTTT
CDR3aa: CASSSGQLRTDTQYF

abundance: NA
v_gene: TRBV27
j_gene: TRBJ2-7
d_gene: TRBD2
CDR3nt: TGTGCCAGCAGTGAAACTAGCGGGGGGCACTACGAGCAGTACTTC
CDR3aa: CASSETSGGHYEQYF

abundance: NA
v_gene: TRBV9
j_gene: TRBJ2-2
d_gene: TRBD2
CDR3nt: TGTGCCAGCAGCGTAGCTAGCGGCACGAACACCGGGGAGCTGTTTTTT
CDR3aa: CASSVASGTNTGELFF

abundance: NA
v_gene: TRBV24-1
j_gene: TRBJ1-2
d_gene: TRBD1
CDR3nt: TGTGCCACCAGTGATTTGGGGACAGGGAGTGGCTACACCTTC
CDR3aa: CATSDLGTGSGYTF

abundance: once
v_gene: TRBV10-1
j_gene: TRBJ2-3
d_gene: NA
CDR3nt: TGCGCCAGCAGCCCCGACTTTCCTAGCACAGATACGCAGTATTTT
CDR3aa: CASSPDFPSTDTQYF

abundance: NA
v_gene: TRBV11-3
j_gene: TRBJ2-3
d_gene: TRBD2
CDR3nt: TGTGCCAGCAGCTTAGATGGGGGGGTTAAAACAGATACGCAGTATTTT
CDR3aa: CASSLDGGVKTDTQYF

abundance: NA
v_gene: TRBV4-1
j_gene: TRBJ2-3
d_gene: NA
CDR3nt: TGCGCCAGCAGCCAGGCCGGGACACCCAACACAGATACGCAGTATTTT
CDR3aa: CASSQAGTPNTDTQYF

abundance: few
v_gene: TRBV2
j_gene: TRBJ1-1
d_gene: NA
CDR3nt: TGTGCCAGCAGTCAGGGATATGAAGCTTTCTTT
CDR3aa: CASSQGYEAFF

abundance: NA
v_gene: TRBV12-3/TRBV12-4
j_gene: TRBJ1-1
d_gene: NA
CDR3nt: TGTGCCAGCAGTTTGAACAGGGACACTGAAGCTTTCTTT
CDR3aa: CASSLNRDTEAFF

abundance: NA
v_gene: TRBV30
j_gene: TRBJ2-7
d_gene: TRBD1
CDR3nt: TGTGCCTGGAGTGCCCGTACAGGGGGCAGGGAGCAGTACTTC
CDR3aa: CAWSARTGGREQYF

abundance: NA
v_gene: TRBV5-4
j_gene: TRBJ2-1
d_gene: NA
CDR3nt: TGTGCCAGCACTGCTCAGAGGCGTAGTGAGCAGTTCTTC
CDR3aa: CASTAQRRSEQFF

abundance: NA
v_gene: TRBV3-1/TRBV3-2
j_gene: TRBJ1-2
d_gene: NA
CDR3nt: TGTGCCAGCAGCCATGAGGACCACCGGCGGGGCTACACCTTC
CDR3aa: CASSHEDHRRGYTF

abundance: NA
v_gene: TRBV11-3
j_gene: TRBJ2-1
d_gene: NA
CDR3nt: TGTGCCAGCAGATGGGGCGGTGGGGGAGAGGGGGGCAATGAGCAGTTCTTC
CDR3aa: CASRWGGGGEGGNEQFF

abundance: NA
v_gene: TRBV2
j_gene: TRBJ1-2
d_gene: TRBD1
CDR3nt: TGTGCCAGCAGTGTTACAGGGGCCGGCTACACCTTC
CDR3aa: CASSVTGAGYTF

abundance: NA
v_gene: TRBV6-5
j_gene: TRBJ2-1
d_gene: TRBD2
CDR3nt: TGTGCCAGCAGCCCACTAGCGGGAGTAAATGAGCAGTTCTTC
CDR3aa: CASSPLAGVNEQFF

abundance: NA
v_gene: TRBV4-1
j_gene: TRBJ1-2
d_gene: NA
CDR3nt: TGCGCCAGCAGCCAAGATAAAAGCAGCTATGGCTACACCTTC
CDR3aa: CASSQDKSSYGYTF

abundance: NA
v_gene: TRBV10-3
j_gene: TRBJ2-5
d_gene: NA
CDR3nt: TGTGCCATCAGGGAAGGACACAAAGGAGAGACCCAGTACTTC
CDR3aa: CAIREGHKGETQYF

abundance: NA
v_gene: TRBV13
j_gene: TRBJ2-2
d_gene: NA
CDR3nt: TGTGCCAGCAGCTTCGGGATCTACACCGGGGAGCTGTTTTTT
CDR3aa: CASSFGIYTGELFF

abundance: NA
v_gene: TRBV6-4
j_gene: TRBJ2-7
d_gene: NA
CDR3nt: TGTGCCAGCAGTGCGTCACCCGGGTACAGAATCTCCGAGCAGTACTTC
CDR3aa: CASSASPGYRISEQYF

abundance: few
v_gene: TRBV6-1
j_gene: TRBJ1-6
d_gene: NA
CDR3nt: TGTGCCAGCAGTGAATGGTACAGCTCCTATAATTCACCCCTCCACTTT
CDR3aa: CASSEWYSSYNSPLHF

abundance: NA
v_gene: TRBV2
j_gene: TRBJ2-5
d_gene: NA
CDR3nt: TGTGCCAGCAACCCAAGGTCTGGGGCTAACCCTTTTGAGACCCAGTACTTC
CDR3aa: CASNPRSGANPFETQYF

abundance: NA
v_gene: TRBV12-5
j_gene: TRBJ1-1
d_gene: NA
CDR3nt: TGTGCTAGTGGTTTGTACCCAGGCTGGAACACTGAAGCTTTCTTT
CDR3aa: CASGLYPGWNTEAFF

abundance: NA
v_gene: TRBV24-1
j_gene: TRBJ1-2
d_gene: NA
CDR3nt: TGTGCCACCAGTGATTTGAGCTATGGCTACACCTTC
CDR3aa: CATSDLSYGYTF

abundance: NA
v_gene: TRBV18
j_gene: TRBJ2-5
d_gene: TRBD2
CDR3nt: TGTGCCAGCTCACCACCGCTAGCGGGGATTATCCAAGAGACCCAGTACTTC
CDR3aa: CASSPPLAGIIQETQYF

abundance: few
v_gene: TRBV11-2
j_gene: TRBJ1-6
d_gene: NA
CDR3nt: TGTGCCAGCCGTATCGGGAGGGTCGGGGATTCACCCCTCCACTTT
CDR3aa: CASRIGRVGDSPLHF

abundance: NA
v_gene: TRBV9
j_gene: TRBJ2-1
d_gene: TRBD2
CDR3nt: TGTGCCAGCAGCGTAGGGTCTAGCGGGGCAAATGAGCAGTTCTTC
CDR3aa: CASSVGSSGANEQFF

abundance: NA
v_gene: TRBV12-3/TRBV12-4
j_gene: TRBJ2-5
d_gene: NA
CDR3nt: TGTGCCAGCAGTTTGGGGCTAGTAGGGACCCAGTACTTC
CDR3aa: CASSLGLVGTQYF

abundance: NA
v_gene: TRBV7-3
j_gene: TRBJ2-1
d_gene: TRBD1
CDR3nt: TGTGCCAGCAGCTTACAAGGGGGCGCGAGTGAGCAGTTCTTC
CDR3aa: CASSLQGGASEQFF

abundance: NA
v_gene: TRBV19
j_gene: TRBJ1-2
d_gene: NA
CDR3nt: TGTGCCAGTAGGCAGGGTGACTATGGCTACACCTTC
CDR3aa: CASRQGDYGYTF

abundance: NA
v_gene: TRBV19
j_gene: TRBJ1-1
d_gene: NA
CDR3nt: TGTGCCAGTAGTAGCACACACTACATGAACACTGAAGCTTTCTTT
CDR3aa: CASSSTHYMNTEAFF

abundance: NA
v_gene: TRBV7-9
j_gene: TRBJ2-7
d_gene: NA
CDR3nt: TGTGCCAGCAGTCGGGGAGAGGGTTCGGACTACGAGCAGTACTTC
CDR3aa: CASSRGEGSDYEQYF

abundance: NA
v_gene: TRBV6-1
j_gene: TRBJ1-3
d_gene: NA
CDR3nt: TGTGCCAGCAGTGAATTAGGGGTAGGATCTGGAAACACCATATATTTT
CDR3aa: CASSELGVGSGNTIYF